This TCR beta chain was identified in a study of Tregs in tolerant kidney transplant recipients. Here immunoSEQ multiplex PCR was the method, and the copy in TCRdb shows in-frame clones only, minus some. The sample records about 240,000 clones, 65% to 85% being singletons. This clone has just one count. After removal of 0 bases from V and 4 bases from J, the junction contained 3 bases not matched to a gene. The CDR3 covers 15 residues. Germline V lookup: CDR1 SGHTS, CDR2 YDEGEE. The rearrangement joins TRBV5-8 to TRBJ1-2; 10 bases are a match to TRBD1. This clonotype was sampled from a human donor in good health. The sequencing input was CD4+ T cells from blood. This CDR3 reads CASSLGDRGGYGYTF. CDR3 DNA: TGTGCCAGCAGCTTGGGGGACAGGGGTGGCTATGGCTACACCTTC.